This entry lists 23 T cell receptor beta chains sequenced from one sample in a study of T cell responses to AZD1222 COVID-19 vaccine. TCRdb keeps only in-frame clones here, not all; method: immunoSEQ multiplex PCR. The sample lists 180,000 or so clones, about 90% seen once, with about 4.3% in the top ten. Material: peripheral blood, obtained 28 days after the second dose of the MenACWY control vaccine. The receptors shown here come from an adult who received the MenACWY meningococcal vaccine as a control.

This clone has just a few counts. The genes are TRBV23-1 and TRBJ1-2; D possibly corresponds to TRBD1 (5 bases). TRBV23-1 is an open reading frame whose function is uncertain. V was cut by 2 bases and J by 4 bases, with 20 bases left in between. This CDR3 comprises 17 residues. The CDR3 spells CASSQKNRGLVSYGYTF. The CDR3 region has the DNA TGCGCCAGCAGTCAAAAAAATCGGGGCCTAGTCAGCTATGGCTACACCTTC.

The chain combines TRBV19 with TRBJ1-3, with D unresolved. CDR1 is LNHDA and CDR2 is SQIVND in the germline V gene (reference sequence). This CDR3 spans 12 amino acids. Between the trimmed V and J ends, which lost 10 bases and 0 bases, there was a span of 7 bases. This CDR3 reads CATLSSGNTIYF. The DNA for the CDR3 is TGTGCCACCTTGAGCTCTGGAAACACCATATATTTT.

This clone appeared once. CDR3 DNA sequence: TGTGCCAGTGGATTGGGCGGGGGGACAAAGGGCAATCAGCCCCAGCATTTT. This translates into CASGLGGGTKGNQPQHF. The gene calls are TRBV28 and TRBJ1-5, with D tentatively TRBD1 (6 bases). Trimming stripped 9 bases from V and 2 bases from J, with 23 bases between. The CDR3 is made up of 17 amino acids. Germline CDR1 and CDR2: MDHEN and SYDVKM.

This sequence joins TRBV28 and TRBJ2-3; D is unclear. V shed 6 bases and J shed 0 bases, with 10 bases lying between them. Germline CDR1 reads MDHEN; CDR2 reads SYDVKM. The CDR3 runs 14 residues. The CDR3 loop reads CASSPKYSTDTQYF. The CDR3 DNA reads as TGTGCCAGCAGCCCAAAGTATAGCACAGATACGCAGTATTTT.

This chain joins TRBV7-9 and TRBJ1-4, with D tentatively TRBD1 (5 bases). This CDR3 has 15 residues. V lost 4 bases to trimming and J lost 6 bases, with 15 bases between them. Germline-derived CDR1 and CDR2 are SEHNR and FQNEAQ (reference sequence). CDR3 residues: CASSSLTVLYEKLFF. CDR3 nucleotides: TGTGCCAGCAGCTCTTTGACAGTGTTGTATGAAAAACTGTTTTTT.

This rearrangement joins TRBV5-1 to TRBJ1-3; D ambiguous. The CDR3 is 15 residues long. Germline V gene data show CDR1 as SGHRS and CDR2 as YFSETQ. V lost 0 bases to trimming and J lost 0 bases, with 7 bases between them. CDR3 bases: TGCGCCAGCAGCTTGGTGCCGGGCTCTGGAAACACCATATATTTT. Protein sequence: CASSLVPGSGNTIYF.

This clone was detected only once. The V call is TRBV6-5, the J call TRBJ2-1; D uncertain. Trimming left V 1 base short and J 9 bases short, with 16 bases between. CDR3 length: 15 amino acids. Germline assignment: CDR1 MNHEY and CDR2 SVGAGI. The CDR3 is CASSYWVPGLGEQFF. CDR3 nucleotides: TGTGCCAGCAGTTACTGGGTACCCGGCCTAGGTGAGCAGTTCTTC.

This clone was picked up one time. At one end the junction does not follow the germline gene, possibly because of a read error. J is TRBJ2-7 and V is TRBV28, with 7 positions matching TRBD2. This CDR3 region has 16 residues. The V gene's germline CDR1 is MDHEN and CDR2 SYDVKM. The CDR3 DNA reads TGTGCCAGCTCAAACCTTTTCACTGGGACTATGAGACCTAACAACTTC. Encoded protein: CASSNLFTGTMRPNNF.

The CDR3 is CASSYKKGLEQYF. The CDR3 DNA sequence: TGTGCCAGCAGTTACAAAAAAGGCCTCGAGCAGTACTTC. The chain uses TRBV6-2 or TRBV6-3 and TRBJ2-7; no clear D gene. This CDR3 has 13 residues. CDR1 and CDR2 (germline): MNHEY, SVGEGT. Trimming pared 2 bases from V and 6 bases from J, leaving 11 bases between.

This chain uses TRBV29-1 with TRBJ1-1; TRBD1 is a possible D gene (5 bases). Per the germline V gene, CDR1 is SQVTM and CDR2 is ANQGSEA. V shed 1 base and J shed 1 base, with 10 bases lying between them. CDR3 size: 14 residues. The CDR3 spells CSVEGGLPNTEAFF. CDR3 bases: TGCAGCGTTGAAGGGGGACTGCCGAACACTGAAGCTTTCTTT.

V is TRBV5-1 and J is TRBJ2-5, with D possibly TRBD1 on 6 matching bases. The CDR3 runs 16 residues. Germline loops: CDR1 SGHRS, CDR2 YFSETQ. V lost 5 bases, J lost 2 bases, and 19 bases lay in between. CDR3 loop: CASRLNRVPGQETQYF. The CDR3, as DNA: TGCGCCAGCAGACTAAACAGGGTCCCTGGGCAAGAGACCCAGTACTTC. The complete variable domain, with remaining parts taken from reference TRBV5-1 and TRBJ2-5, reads KAGVTQTPRYLIKTRGQQVTLSCSPISGHRSVSWYQQTPGQGLQFLFEYFSETQRNKGNFPGRFSGRQFSNSRSEMNVSTLELGDSALYLCASRLNRVPGQETQYFGPGTRLLVL.

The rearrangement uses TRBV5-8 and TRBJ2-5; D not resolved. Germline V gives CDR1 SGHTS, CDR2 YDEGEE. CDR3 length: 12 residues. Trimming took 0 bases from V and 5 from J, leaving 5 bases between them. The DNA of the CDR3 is TGTGCCAGCAGCTTGGCTTCCGAGACCCAGTACTTC. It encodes CASSLASETQYF.

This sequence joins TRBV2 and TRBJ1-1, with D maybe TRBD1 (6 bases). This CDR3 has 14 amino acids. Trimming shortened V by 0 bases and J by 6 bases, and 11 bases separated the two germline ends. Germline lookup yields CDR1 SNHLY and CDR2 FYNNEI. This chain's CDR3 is CASSEAGGRPEAFF. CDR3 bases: TGTGCCAGCAGTGAAGCAGGGGGGAGGCCTGAAGCTTTCTTT.

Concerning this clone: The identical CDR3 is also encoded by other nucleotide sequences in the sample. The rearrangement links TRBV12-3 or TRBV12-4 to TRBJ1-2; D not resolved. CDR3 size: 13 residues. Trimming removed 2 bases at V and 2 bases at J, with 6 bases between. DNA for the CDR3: TGTGCCAGCAGTTTAAACACAAACTATGGCTACACCTTC. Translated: CASSLNTNYGYTF.

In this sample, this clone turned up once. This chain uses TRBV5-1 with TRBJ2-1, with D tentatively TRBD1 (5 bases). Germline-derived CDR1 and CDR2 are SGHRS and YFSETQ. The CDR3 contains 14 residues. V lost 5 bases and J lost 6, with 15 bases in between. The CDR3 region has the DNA TGCGCCAGCAGGGTTTTCGGACAATTCAATGAGCAGTTCTTC. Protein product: CASRVFGQFNEQFF.

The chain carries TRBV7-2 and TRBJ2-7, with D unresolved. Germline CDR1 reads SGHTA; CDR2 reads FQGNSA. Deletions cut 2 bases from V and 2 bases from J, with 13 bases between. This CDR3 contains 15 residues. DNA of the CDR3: TGTGCCAGCAGCTTAAGGGTAGTACAGACCTACGAGCAGTACTTC. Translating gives CASSLRVVQTYEQYF.

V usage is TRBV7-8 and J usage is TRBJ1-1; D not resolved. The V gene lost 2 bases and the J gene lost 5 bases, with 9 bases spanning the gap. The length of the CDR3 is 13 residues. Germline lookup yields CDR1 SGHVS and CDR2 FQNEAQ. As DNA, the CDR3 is TGTGCCAGCAGCTTACAGGAGGGTACTGAAGCTTTCTTT. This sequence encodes CASSLQEGTEAFF.

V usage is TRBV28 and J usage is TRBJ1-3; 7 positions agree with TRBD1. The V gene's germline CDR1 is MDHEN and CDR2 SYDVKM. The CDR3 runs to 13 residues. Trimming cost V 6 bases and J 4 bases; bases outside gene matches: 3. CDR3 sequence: CASRSGQGNTIYF. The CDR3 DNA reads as TGTGCCAGCAGGTCGGGACAGGGAAACACCATATATTTT.

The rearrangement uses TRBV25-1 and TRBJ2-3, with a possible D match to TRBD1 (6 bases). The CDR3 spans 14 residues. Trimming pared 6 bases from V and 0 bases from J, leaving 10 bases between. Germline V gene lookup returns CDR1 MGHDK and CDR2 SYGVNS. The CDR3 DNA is TGTGCCAGCAGGCTGACAGGAAGCACAGATACGCAGTATTTT. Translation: CASRLTGSTDTQYF.

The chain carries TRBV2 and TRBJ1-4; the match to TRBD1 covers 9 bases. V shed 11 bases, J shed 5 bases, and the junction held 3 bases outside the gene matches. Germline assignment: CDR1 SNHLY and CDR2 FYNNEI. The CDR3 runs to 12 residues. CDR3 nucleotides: TGTGCCGGCGGGACAGGGAATGAAAAACTGTTTTTT. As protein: CAGGTGNEKLFF.

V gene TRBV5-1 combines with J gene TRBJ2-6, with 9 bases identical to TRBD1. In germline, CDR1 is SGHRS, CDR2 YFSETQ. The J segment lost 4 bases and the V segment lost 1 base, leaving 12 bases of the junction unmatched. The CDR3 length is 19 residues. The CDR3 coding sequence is TGCGCCAGCAGCTTGTATACCGGGACAGGGATCCCCGGGGCCAACGTCCTGACTTTC. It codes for CASSLYTGTGIPGANVLTF. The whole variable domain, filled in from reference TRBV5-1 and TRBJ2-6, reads KAGVTQTPRYLIKTRGQQVTLSCSPISGHRSVSWYQQTPGQGLQFLFEYFSETQRNKGNFPGRFSGRQFSNSRSEMNVSTLELGDSALYLCASSLYTGTGIPGANVLTFGAGSRLTVL.

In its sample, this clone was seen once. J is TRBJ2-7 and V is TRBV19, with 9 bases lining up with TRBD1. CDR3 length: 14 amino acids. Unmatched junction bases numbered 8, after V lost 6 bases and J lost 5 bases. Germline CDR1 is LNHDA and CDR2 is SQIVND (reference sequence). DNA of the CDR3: TGTGCCAGTAGCAGGGAAGGACAGGGGAACGAGCAGTACTTC. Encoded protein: CASSREGQGNEQYF.

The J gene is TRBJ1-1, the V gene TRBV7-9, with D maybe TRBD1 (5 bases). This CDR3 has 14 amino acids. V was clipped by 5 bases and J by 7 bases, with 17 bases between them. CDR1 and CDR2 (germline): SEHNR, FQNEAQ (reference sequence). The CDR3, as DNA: TGTGCCAGCAGCCCACGCGGGGGGGAACTTGAAGCTTTCTTT. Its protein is CASSPRGGELEAFF.